The rows below give T cell receptor beta chains drawn from one sample of a study of cytomegalovirus exposure and HLA in healthy donors. TCRdb's copy holds only in-frame clones and misses some; the assay was immunoSEQ multiplex PCR. The sample holds 90,000 to 130,000 clones; about 80% are singletons and the top ten take almost 3%. The sample taken for sequencing was PBMCs. These receptors were taken from a woman younger than 30 in good health and CMV-seropositive. Both conserved end residues are part of each CDR3. The D gene is left open where the match is weak. Clone size is given for some rows only: seen once, a few or many times, or a class if the clone is expanded.

D gene	J gene	clone size	V gene	CDR3 DNA	CDR3 protein
TRBD1	TRBJ1-5	-	TRBV7-9	TGTTCCAGCAGCAAGACCGGGACAGCCAATCAGCCCCAGCATTTT	CSSSKTGTANQPQHF
-	TRBJ2-7	-	TRBV18	TGTGCCAGCTCACCAGCCGGGAGCTCCTACGAGCAGTACTTC	CASSPAGSSYEQYF
TRBD1	TRBJ1-1	-	TRBV6-1	TGTGCCACCCGAGCCGGGACAGTGAACACTGAAGCTTTCTTT	CATRAGTVNTEAFF
-	TRBJ2-6	few	TRBV2	TGTGCCAGCAGCGTGAGCTTCTCTGGGGCCAACGTCCTGACTTTC	CASSVSFSGANVLTF
TRBD1	TRBJ2-7	once	TRBV6-5	TGTGCCAGCAGTTTCTCGAGGGACAGGACCTACGAGCAGTACTTC	CASSFSRDRTYEQYF
-	TRBJ2-2	-	TRBV9	TGTGCCAGCAGCAAAGACGACAAACACACCGGGGAGCTGTTTTTT	CASSKDDKHTGELFF
TRBD1	TRBJ1-1	-	TRBV6-5	TGTGCCAGCAGTTATATAGGGGGCCCTGAAGCTTTCTTT	CASSYIGGPEAFF
-	TRBJ1-1	-	TRBV6-1	TGTGCCAGCAGGACCCGGGGTGTCGACACTGAAGCTTTCTTT	CASRTRGVDTEAFF
TRBD1	TRBJ1-1	-	TRBV6-5	TGTGCCAGCAGTCGCCGGACAGGGCGGCCTGAAGCTTTCTTT	CASSRRTGRPEAFF
-	TRBJ2-7	-	TRBV7-9	TGTGCCAGCAGCTCCCCGAGTCATTCCTACGAGCAGTACTTC	CASSSPSHSYEQYF
TRBD2	TRBJ2-3	-	TRBV11-3	TGTGCCAGCAGCTCACGCTTGGGGCTCCTAGCGGGAGTAGGCACAGATACGCAGTATTTT	CASSSRLGLLAGVGTDTQYF
-	TRBJ1-5	-	TRBV28	TGTGCCAGCTTAACGGGGGGGCGCAATCAGCCCCAGCATTTT	CASLTGGRNQPQHF
-	TRBJ1-5	-	TRBV19	TGTGCCAGTAGTAGCGGCCCTTTTAGCAATCAGCTCCAGCATTTT	CASSSGPFSNQLQHF
TRBD2	TRBJ2-2	-	TRBV4-2	TGTGCCAGCAGCCAAGCGCTAGCGGGCACCGGGGAGCTGTTTTTT	CASSQALAGTGELFF
-	TRBJ2-7	-	TRBV30	TGTGCCTGGATGCGGGGCCTCGGGCGCGAGCAGTACTTC	CAWMRGLGREQYF
TRBD2	TRBJ2-1	-	TRBV9	TGTGCCAGCAGCGTGACTAGCGGGAGTCTGGATGAGCAGTTCTTC	CASSVTSGSLDEQFF
-	TRBJ1-1	-	TRBV11-3	TGTGCCAGCAGCTTATGGGGGGACACTGAAGCTTTCTTT	CASSLWGDTEAFF
TRBD1	TRBJ1-4	-	TRBV28	TGTGCCAGCCTCCCCCTACAGGGGGCGAGGGAAAAACTGTTTTTT	CASLPLQGAREKLFF
TRBD2	TRBJ2-1	-	TRBV30	TGTGCCTGGAGTCAACGACTAGCGGGAGGGGATGAGCAGTTCTTC	CAWSQRLAGGDEQFF
TRBD1	TRBJ2-5	-	TRBV5-1	TGCGCCAGCAGCCTGGGACAGCAAGAGACCCAGTACTTC	CASSLGQQETQYF
TRBD1	TRBJ1-6	-	TRBV6-5	TGTGCCAGCAGACCCGGGACAGTCCATAATTCCCCCCTCCACTTT	CASRPGTVHNSPLHF
-	TRBJ1-6	-	TRBV6-4	TGTGCCACCGAGGGGGGGAGTTCACCCCTCCACTTT	CATEGGSSPLHF
-	TRBJ2-7	once	TRBV6-1	TGTGCCAGCAGCCACCTAAATACCTACGAGCAGTACTTC	CASSHLNTYEQYF
TRBD1	TRBJ1-1	-	TRBV6-5	TGTGCCAGCAGTTACATTGGACAGGGGGAAGCTTTCTTT	CASSYIGQGEAFF
TRBD1	TRBJ2-1	-	TRBV27	TGTGCCAGCAGTTTTCTGGGACAGGGATACAATGAGCAGTTCTTC	CASSFLGQGYNEQFF
-	TRBJ2-5	-	TRBV5-1	TGCGCCAGCAGCTTGAGGATTAGGGACTCCCAAGAGACCCAGTACTTC	CASSLRIRDSQETQYF
TRBD2	TRBJ2-2	-	TRBV19	TGTGCCAGTAGGGGGCTTAGCGGGGAAGGCGGGGAGCTGTTTTTT	CASRGLSGEGGELFF
TRBD1	TRBJ1-5	-	TRBV19	TGTGCCAGTAGTCTATTGGACAGGGACAATCAGCCCCAGCATTTT	CASSLLDRDNQPQHF
-	TRBJ2-3	-	TRBV18	TGTGCCAGCTCACCACGGGGTAGCGGCAGCACAGATACGCAGTATTTT	CASSPRGSGSTDTQYF
-	TRBJ1-5	few	TRBV30	TGTGCCTGGACCAGAGGCGGGTTCTCAAATCAGCCCCAGCATTTT	CAWTRGGFSNQPQHF
-	TRBJ2-5	few	TRBV2	TGTGCCAGCACCGGTGAAGAGACCCAGTACTTC	CASTGEETQYF
-	TRBJ1-1	once	TRBV6-5	TGTGCCAGCAGTTACGAGGGCACCTGGGCTTTCTTT	CASSYEGTWAFF
TRBD1	TRBJ1-1	once	TRBV19	TGTGCCAGCGCGGTGACAGGGGCCGGTGAAGCTTTCTTT	CASAVTGAGEAFF
-	TRBJ2-7	-	TRBV5-6	TGTGCCAGCAGCTTTGGGGCAGGGGCCTACGAGCAGTACTTC	CASSFGAGAYEQYF
-	TRBJ1-1	once	TRBV6-4	TGTGCCGGAACCCCGGGACCCCTGGGGAGGACTGAAGCTTTCTTT	CAGTPGPLGRTEAFF
TRBD1	TRBJ2-3	-	TRBV4-1	TGCGCCAGCAGCTCACGACAGGGGACCACAGATACGCAGTATTTT	CASSSRQGTTDTQYF
-	TRBJ1-3	-	TRBV28	TGTGCCAGCAGTTTAGGAGGGGTAGGAAACACCATATATTTT	CASSLGGVGNTIYF
-	TRBJ1-3	-	TRBV4-1	TGCGCCAGCAGCCAAGACCACTCAGGAATCAGGCTCTCTGGAAACACCATATATTTT	CASSQDHSGIRLSGNTIYF
-	TRBJ2-7	once	TRBV7-3	TGTGCCAGCAGCCCCGGCTTCGAGGGTAACGAGCAGTACTTC	CASSPGFEGNEQYF
-	TRBJ2-2	-	TRBV7-2	TGTGCCAGCAGCTTGAGGCAGGGGAACGGGGAGCTGTTTTTT	CASSLRQGNGELFF
TRBD1	TRBJ1-2	few	TRBV30	TGTGCCTGGAGTGGAGACAGGGGGCGCCGGGGCTACACCTTC	CAWSGDRGRRGYTF
-	TRBJ1-1	few	TRBV7-9	TGTGCCAGCAGCTTACAGATTGAAGCTTTCTTT	CASSLQIEAFF
-	TRBJ2-1	-	TRBV19	TGTGCCAGTAGAACGAATATCGGGAGCTCCTACAATGAGCAGTTCTTC	CASRTNIGSSYNEQFF
-	TRBJ2-1	-	TRBV10-3	TGTGCCATCGGCACGAGGGACTCCTACAATGAGCAGTTCTTC	CAIGTRDSYNEQFF
TRBD1	TRBJ2-7	once	TRBV18	TGTGCCAGCTCACCCCCCTATCGGGACAGCCGCTACGAGCAGTACTTC	CASSPPYRDSRYEQYF
-	TRBJ2-2	-	TRBV10-3	TGTGCCATCAGTGGTACTGTCACCGGGGAGCTGTTTTTT	CAISGTVTGELFF
TRBD1	TRBJ2-2	once	TRBV7-3	TGTGCCAGCAGCATCCGGGACAGAGGTGGAGGGGAGCTGTTTTTT	CASSIRDRGGGELFF
TRBD2	TRBJ2-3	few	TRBV7-3	TGTGCCAGCAGCTCGGTAGCGGGAGAGGTAGATACGCAGTATTTT	CASSSVAGEVDTQYF
-	TRBJ1-2	-	TRBV28	TGTGCCAGCCAACGAGGGAACGGCTACACCTTC	CASQRGNGYTF
-	TRBJ2-5	-	TRBV25-1	TGTGCCAGCAGTGGCGGGACGGTATACTTC	CASSGGTVYF
-	TRBJ1-1	-	TRBV7-9	TGTGCCAGCAGCTTAGACGGGGTCGGGGAGGGCACTGAAGCTTTCTTT	CASSLDGVGEGTEAFF